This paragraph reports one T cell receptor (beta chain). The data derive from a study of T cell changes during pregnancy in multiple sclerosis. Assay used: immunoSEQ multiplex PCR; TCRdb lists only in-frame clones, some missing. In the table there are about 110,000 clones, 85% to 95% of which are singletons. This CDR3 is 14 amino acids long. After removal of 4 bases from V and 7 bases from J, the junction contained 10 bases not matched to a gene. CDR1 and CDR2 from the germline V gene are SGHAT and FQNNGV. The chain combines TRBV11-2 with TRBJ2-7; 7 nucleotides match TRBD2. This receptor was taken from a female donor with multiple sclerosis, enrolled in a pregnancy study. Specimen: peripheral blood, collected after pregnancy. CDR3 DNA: TGTGCCAGCAGCTGGGGGAGGGCAGAACTTGAGCAGTACTTC. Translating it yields CASSWGRAELEQYF.